This T cell receptor beta chain was sequenced during a study of breast tumors, draining lymph nodes, adjacent tissues. This clonotype has a count of ten or more. The antigen remains undetermined. Samples came from axillary lymph nodes draining the breast cancer. Findings and caveats of the study: Data fit most tumor T cells coming from lymph node, expanding in tumor. Luminal-like breast cancer showed significantly higher tumor–nontumor repertoire similarity than basal-like.

From the multiplex PCR reads, TCRdb called clonotypes with MiXCR, one entry per CDR3 protein. The table records 290,000 or so distinct CDR3 sequences, 30% to 35% of them present only once. The CDR3 loop spans 16 amino acids. Germline loops: CDR1 SEHNR, CDR2 FQNEAQ (reference sequence). V was cut by 1 base and J by 0 bases, with 10 bases left in between. J is TRBJ1-5 and V is TRBV7-9, with D possibly matching TRBD1 (5 bases). The sequencing input was axillary lymph node tissue. This receptor was taken from a female donor with breast cancer. Some clones in this sample may be carry-over from other donors' samples. CDR3 nucleotides: TGTGCCAGCAGCTTAGATGGGACTTATAGCAATCAGCCCCAGCATTTT. Amino acid sequence: CASSLDGTYSNQPQHF.